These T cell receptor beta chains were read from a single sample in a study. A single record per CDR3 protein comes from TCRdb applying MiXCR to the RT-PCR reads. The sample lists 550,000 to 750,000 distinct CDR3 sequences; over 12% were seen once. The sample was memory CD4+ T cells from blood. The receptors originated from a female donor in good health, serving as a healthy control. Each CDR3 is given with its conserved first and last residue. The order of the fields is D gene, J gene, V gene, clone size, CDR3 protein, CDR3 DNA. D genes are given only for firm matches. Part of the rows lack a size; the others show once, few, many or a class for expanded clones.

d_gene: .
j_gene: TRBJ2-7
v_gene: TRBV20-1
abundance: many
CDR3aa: CSGVQGNSEQYF
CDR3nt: TGCAGTGGGGTGCAGGGAAATTCCGAGCAGTACTTC

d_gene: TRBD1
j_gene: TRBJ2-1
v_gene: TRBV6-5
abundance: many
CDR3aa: CASSVQGRTEQFF
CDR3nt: TGTGCCAGCAGTGTACAGGGGCGGACTGAGCAGTTCTTC

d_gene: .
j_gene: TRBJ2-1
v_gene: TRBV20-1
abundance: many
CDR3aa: CSAPTHGDSEQFF
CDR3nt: TGCAGTGCCCCCACCCATGGGGACTCCGAGCAGTTCTTC

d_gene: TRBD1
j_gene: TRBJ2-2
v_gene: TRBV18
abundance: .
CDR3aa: CASSPDRGRGNTGELFF
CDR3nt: TGTGCCAGCTCACCGGACAGGGGGCGAGGGAACACCGGGGAGCTGTTTTTT

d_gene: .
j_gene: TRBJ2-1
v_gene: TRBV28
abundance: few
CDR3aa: CASQPRTLYNEQFF
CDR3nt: TGTGCCAGCCAGCCCCGGACCTTATACAATGAGCAGTTCTTC

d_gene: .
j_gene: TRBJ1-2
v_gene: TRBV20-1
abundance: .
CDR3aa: CSAPRGVENYGYTF
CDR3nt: TGCAGTGCACCTAGGGGGGTGGAAAACTATGGCTACACCTTC

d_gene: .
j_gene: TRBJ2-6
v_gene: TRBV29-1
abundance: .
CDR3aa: CSVATEGGANVLTF
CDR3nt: TGCAGCGTTGCCACAGAGGGGGGGGCCAACGTCCTGACTTTC

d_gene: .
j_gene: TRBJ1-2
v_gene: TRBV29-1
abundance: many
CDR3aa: CSVRSTNYGYTF
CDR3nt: TGCAGCGTGCGAAGTACTAACTATGGCTACACCTTC

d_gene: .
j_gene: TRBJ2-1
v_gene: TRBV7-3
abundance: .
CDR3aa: CASSLDNNNEQFF
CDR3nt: TGTGCCAGCAGCTTAGACAATAACAATGAGCAGTTCTTC

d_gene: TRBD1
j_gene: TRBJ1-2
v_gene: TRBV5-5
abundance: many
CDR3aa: CASSLDGQGARGYTF
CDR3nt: TGTGCCAGCAGCTTGGACGGACAGGGGGCGCGCGGCTACACCTTC

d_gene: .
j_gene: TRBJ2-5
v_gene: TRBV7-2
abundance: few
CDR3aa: CASSLNRGGQETQYF
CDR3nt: TGTGCCAGCAGCCTCAACAGGGGGGGGCAAGAGACCCAGTACTTC

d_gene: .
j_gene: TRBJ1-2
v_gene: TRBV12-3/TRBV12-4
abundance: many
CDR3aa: CASSLTAYGYTF
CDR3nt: TGTGCCAGCAGTTTGACGGCCTATGGCTACACCTTC

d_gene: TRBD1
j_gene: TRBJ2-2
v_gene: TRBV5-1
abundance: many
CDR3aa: CASSFLQGESNTGELFF
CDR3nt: TGCGCCAGCAGTTTCCTGCAGGGGGAATCGAACACCGGGGAGCTGTTTTTT

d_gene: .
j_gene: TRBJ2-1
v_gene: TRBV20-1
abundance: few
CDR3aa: CSAARRGSYNEQFF
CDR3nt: TGCAGTGCGGCTCGACGGGGCTCCTACAATGAGCAGTTCTTC

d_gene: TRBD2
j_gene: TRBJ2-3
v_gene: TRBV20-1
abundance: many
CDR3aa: CSARTGLAGVGTDTQYF
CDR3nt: TGCAGTGCTAGGACGGGACTAGCGGGAGTTGGCACAGATACGCAGTATTTT

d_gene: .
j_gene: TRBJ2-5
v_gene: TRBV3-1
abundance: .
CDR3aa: CASATSGTQYF
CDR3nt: TGTGCCAGCGCGACCTCGGGGACCCAGTACTTC

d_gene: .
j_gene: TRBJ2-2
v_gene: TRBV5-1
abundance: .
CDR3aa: CASSKESTGELFF
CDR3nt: TGCGCCAGCAGCAAAGAGAGCACCGGGGAGCTGTTTTTT

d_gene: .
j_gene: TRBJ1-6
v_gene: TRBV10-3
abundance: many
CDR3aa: CAISDQLPLHF
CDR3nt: TGTGCCATCAGTGACCAGCTACCCCTCCACTTT

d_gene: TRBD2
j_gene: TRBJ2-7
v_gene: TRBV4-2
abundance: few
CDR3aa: CASSQDLKRDYEQYF
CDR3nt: TGTGCCAGCAGCCAAGATCTTAAGCGGGACTACGAGCAGTACTTC

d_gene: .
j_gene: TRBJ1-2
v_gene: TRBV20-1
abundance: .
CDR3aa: CSARDMTANFNYGYTF
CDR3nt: TGCAGTGCTAGAGATATGACAGCTAACTTCAACTATGGCTACACCTTC

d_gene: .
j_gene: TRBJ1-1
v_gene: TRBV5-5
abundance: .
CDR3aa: CASSLGATTGTEAFF
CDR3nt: TGTGCCAGCAGCTTAGGGGCGACGACTGGCACTGAAGCTTTCTTT

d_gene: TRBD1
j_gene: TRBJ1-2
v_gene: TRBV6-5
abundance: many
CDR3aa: CASSSKQGAGYGYTF
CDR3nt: TGTGCCAGCAGTTCCAAACAGGGGGCTGGCTATGGCTACACCTTC

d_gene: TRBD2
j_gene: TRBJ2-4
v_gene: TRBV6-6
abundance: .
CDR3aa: CASSKLAGADIQYF
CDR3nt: TGTGCCAGCAGTAAATTAGCGGGGGCAGACATTCAGTACTTC

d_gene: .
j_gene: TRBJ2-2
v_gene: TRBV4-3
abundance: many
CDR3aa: CASSPGQGGSGELFF
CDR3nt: TGCGCCAGCAGCCCCGGGCAGGGGGGGTCCGGGGAGCTGTTTTTT

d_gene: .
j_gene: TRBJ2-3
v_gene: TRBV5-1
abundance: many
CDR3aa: CASTTWSNTDTQYF
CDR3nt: TGCGCCAGCACCACCTGGTCCAACACAGATACGCAGTATTTT

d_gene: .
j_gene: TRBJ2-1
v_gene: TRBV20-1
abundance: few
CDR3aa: CSAPTRRDEQFF
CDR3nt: TGCAGTGCCCCGACTAGACGCGATGAGCAGTTCTTC

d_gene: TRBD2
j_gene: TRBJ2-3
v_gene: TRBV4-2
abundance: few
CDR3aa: CASSHGGREADTDTQYF
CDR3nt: TGTGCCAGCAGCCACGGCGGGCGGGAGGCAGACACAGATACGCAGTATTTT

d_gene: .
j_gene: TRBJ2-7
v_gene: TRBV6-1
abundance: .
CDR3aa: CASSAQTGSLVAYEQYF
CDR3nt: TGTGCCAGCAGTGCACAGACAGGAAGTTTGGTAGCCTACGAGCAGTACTTC

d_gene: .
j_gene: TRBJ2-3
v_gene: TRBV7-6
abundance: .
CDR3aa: CASSLLEGSTQYF
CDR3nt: TGTGCCAGCAGCTTATTGGAGGGAAGCACGCAGTATTTT

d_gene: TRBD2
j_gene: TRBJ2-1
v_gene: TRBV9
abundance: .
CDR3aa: CASSVGLAGLYDEQFF
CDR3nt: TGTGCCAGCAGCGTAGGTCTAGCGGGGTTATACGATGAGCAGTTCTTC

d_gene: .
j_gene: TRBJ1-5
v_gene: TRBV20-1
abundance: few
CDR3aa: CSALRREGNQPQHF
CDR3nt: TGCAGTGCTCTCAGGCGGGAGGGTAATCAGCCCCAGCATTTT

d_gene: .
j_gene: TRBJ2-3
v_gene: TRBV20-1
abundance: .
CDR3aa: CSAPNSGPPRTDTQYF
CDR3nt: TGCAGTGCCCCGAACTCCGGGCCACCTAGGACAGATACGCAGTATTTT

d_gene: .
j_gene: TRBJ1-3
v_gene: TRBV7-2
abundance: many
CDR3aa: CASSLALMSSGNTIYF
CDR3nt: TGTGCCAGCAGCTTAGCGCTAATGTCCTCTGGAAACACCATATATTTT

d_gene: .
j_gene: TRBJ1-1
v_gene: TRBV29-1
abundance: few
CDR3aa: CSVVRGSRRTEAFF
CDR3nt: TGCAGCGTTGTTCGGGGCTCGAGGAGAACTGAAGCTTTCTTT